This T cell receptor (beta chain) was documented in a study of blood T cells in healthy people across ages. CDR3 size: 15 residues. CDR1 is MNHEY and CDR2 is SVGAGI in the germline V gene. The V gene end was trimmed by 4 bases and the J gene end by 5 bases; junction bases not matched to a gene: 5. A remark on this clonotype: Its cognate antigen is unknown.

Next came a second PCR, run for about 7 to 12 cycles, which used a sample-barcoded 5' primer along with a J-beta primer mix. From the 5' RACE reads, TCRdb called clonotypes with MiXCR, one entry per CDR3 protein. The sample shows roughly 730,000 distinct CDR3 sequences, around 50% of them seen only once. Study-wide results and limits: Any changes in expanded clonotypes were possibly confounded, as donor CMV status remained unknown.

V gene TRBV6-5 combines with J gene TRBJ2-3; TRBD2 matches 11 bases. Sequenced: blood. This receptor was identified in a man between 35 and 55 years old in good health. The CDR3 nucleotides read TGTGCCAGCAGTTCCATAGCGGGAGGGGGAGATACGCAGTATTTT. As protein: CASSSIAGGGDTQYF.